The 7 T cell receptor beta chains presented below share a single source sample, sequenced in a study of vaccination and CD4 T cells after COVID-19. Scientists ran DNA taken from cultured CD4+ T cells through the Oncomine TCR Beta short-read assay for sequencing. TCRdb ran MiXCR on the PCR reads and lists one entry per CDR3 protein. The repertoire has 8,000 or so distinct CDR3 sequences, 60% to 70% of them found once; the top ten carry approximately 17%. Specified treatment: approximately nine-day PBMC culture with coronavirus spike peptide pools or control peptides (ViraFEST assay). Their antigens are not known. Sequencing used CD4+ T cells from blood, cultured in vitro. The receptors were sampled from a human donor who had recovered from COVID-19.

The V call is TRBV5-1, the J call TRBJ2-5, with 9 bases that match TRBD1. In germline, CDR1 is SGHRS, CDR2 YFSETQ. This CDR3 has 15 amino acids. The junction had 9 bases not matched to a gene; V was cut back by 4 bases and J by 5 bases. This CDR3 is CASSVPGQGMETQYF. As DNA, the CDR3 is TGCGCCAGCAGCGTACCGGGACAGGGTATGGAGACCCAGTACTTC.

The chain uses TRBV7-2 and TRBJ2-5; D gene ambiguous. Trimming removed 2 bases from V and 0 bases from J, with 10 bases in between. The CDR3 length is 15 residues. Germline assignment: CDR1 SGHTA and CDR2 FQGNSA. This CDR3 reads CASSLSLGDQETQYF. CDR3 DNA sequence: TGTGCCAGCAGCTTATCGTTAGGAGACCAAGAGACCCAGTACTTC.

In DNA form, the CDR3 reads TGTGCCAGCAGTTTCTCGGGACAGGGGATAGGGGGCTACACCTTC. It yields the protein CASSFSGQGIGGYTF. The chain uses TRBV27 and TRBJ1-2; 10 bases line up with TRBD1. Germline CDR1 MNHEY, CDR2 SMNVEV (reference sequence). Unmatched junction bases numbered 9, after V lost 3 bases and J lost 8 bases. The CDR3 spans 15 residues.

The chain employs TRBV28 and TRBJ2-7, with D unresolved. V shed 3 bases and J shed 2 bases, with 11 bases lying between them. The CDR3 covers 14 residues. Germline lookup yields CDR1 MDHEN and CDR2 SYDVKM. The CDR3 DNA is TGTGCCAGCAGTTTCGGTCCAGGCCCCTACGAGCAGTACTTC. Amino acid sequence: CASSFGPGPYEQYF.

This clonotype turned up a few times. The V call is TRBV15, the J call TRBJ2-5; 8 bases agree with TRBD2. With 4 bases clipped from V and 5 bases from J, the junction kept 6 bases outside the gene matches. The CDR3 is 14 amino acids. Germline V lookup: CDR1 LNHNV, CDR2 YYDKDF (reference sequence). As DNA, the CDR3 is TGTGCCACCAGCACATGGACTAGCCGCGAGACCCAGTACTTC. This sequence encodes CATSTWTSRETQYF.

The J gene is TRBJ1-3, the V gene TRBV21-1; TRBD1 is the table's D call and was not checked against the DNA. TRBV21-1 is reported as a pseudogene. This CDR3 contains 16 residues. This chain's CDR3 is CASSKDQGSSGNTIYF. CDR3 in DNA: TGTGCCAGCAGCAAAGACCAGGGAAGCTCTGGAAACACCATATATTTT.

CDR3 amino acids: CASSLDSTYNEQFF. The CDR3 DNA reads TGTGCCAGCAGCTTAGACTCTACCTACAATGAGCAGTTCTTC. The gene calls are TRBV11-3 and TRBJ2-1; no definite D call. Germline V gene sequence: CDR1 SGHNT, CDR2 YENEEA. This CDR3 is built from 14 residues. The V gene lost 0 bases and the J gene lost 2 bases, with 5 bases spanning the gap.